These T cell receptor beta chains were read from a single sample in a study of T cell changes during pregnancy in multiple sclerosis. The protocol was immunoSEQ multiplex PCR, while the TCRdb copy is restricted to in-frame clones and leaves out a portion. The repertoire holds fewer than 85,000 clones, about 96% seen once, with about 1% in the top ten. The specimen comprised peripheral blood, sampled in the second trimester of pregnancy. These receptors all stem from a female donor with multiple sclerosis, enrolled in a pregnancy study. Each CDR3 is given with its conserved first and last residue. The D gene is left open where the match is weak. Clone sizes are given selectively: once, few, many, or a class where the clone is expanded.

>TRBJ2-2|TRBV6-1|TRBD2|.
TGTGCCAGCAGTGAACTAGGCGGGAGGGTGGTCGGGGAGCTGTTTTTT
CASSELGGRVVGELFF
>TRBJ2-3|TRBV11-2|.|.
TGTGCCAGCAGCTTCGGGCCCGGAAGCGGAGATACGCAGTATTTT
CASSFGPGSGDTQYF
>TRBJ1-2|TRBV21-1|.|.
TGTGCCAGCAGCATTGACAGGGGGCGAGGCTACACCTTC
CASSIDRGRGYTF
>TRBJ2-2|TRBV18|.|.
TGTGCCAGCTCACCCTCCAACAGGGGGGGAACCGGGGAGCTGTTTTTT
CASSPSNRGGTGELFF
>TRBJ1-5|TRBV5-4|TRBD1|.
TGTGCCACCAGACAGGGCCTGGATGGCAATCAGCCCCAGCATTTT
CATRQGLDGNQPQHF
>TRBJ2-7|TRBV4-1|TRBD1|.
TGCGCCAGCAGCCTAGGGACAGGGAAAGACGAGCAGTACTTC
CASSLGTGKDEQYF
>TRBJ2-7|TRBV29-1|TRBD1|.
TGCAGCGTTGTGGTGGTCGGGGAAGACAGGGACTACGAGCAGTACTTC
CSVVVVGEDRDYEQYF
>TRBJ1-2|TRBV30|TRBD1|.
TGTGCCTGGATCTCGACAGGGACCGTCTATGGCTACACCTTC
CAWISTGTVYGYTF
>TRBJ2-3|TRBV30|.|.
TGTGCCTGGAGTGTTGGGAGTACAGATACGCAGTATTTT
CAWSVGSTDTQYF
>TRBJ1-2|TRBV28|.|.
TGTGCCAGCAGTCCGCCCGGTCCCGGGGGCTACACCTTC
CASSPPGPGGYTF
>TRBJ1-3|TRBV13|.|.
TGTGCCAGCAGCACTGCGGACAACTCTGGAAACACCATATATTTT
CASSTADNSGNTIYF
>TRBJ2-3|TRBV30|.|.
TGTGCCTGGAGTCACGCGGGTAGGGTTTTTAGCACAGATACGCAGTATTTT
CAWSHAGRVFSTDTQYF
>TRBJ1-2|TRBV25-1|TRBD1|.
TGTGCCAGCAGTGGCCTTCACAGGGGAAGGTATGGCTACACCTTC
CASSGLHRGRYGYTF
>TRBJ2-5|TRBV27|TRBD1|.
TGTGCCAGCAGTGCCAGCCCAACAGGGGACGCGGAGACCCAGTACTTC
CASSASPTGDAETQYF
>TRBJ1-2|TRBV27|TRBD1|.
TGTGCCAGCAGTACCTCAGGAGGGGGCGGTGGCTACACCTTC
CASSTSGGGGGYTF
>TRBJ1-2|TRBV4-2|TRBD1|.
TGTGCCAGCAGCCTCGGGACAGGGGAAGGCTACACCTTC
CASSLGTGEGYTF
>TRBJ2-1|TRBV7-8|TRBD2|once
TGTGCCAGCACCACGCGGGAGGGCTTACTCAATGAGCAGTTCTTC
CASTTREGLLNEQFF
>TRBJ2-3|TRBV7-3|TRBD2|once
TGTGCCAGCAGTTTAAGGACTAGCGGCTTTAGCACAGATACGCAGTATTTT
CASSLRTSGFSTDTQYF
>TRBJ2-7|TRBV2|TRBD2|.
TGTGCCAGCAGTGGACTAGCGGGATACCTCTACGAGCAGTACTTC
CASSGLAGYLYEQYF
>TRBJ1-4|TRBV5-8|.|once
TGTGCCAGCAGCCCCGGTGAGACCTCGGGGGAAAAACTGTTTTTT
CASSPGETSGEKLFF
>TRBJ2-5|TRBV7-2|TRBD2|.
TGTGCCAGCAGTCTTCCGGGGACTAGGGAGACCCAGTACTTC
CASSLPGTRETQYF
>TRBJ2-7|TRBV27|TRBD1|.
TGTGCCAGCAGTTTTGCGACAGGGGGCTACGAGCAGTACTTC
CASSFATGGYEQYF
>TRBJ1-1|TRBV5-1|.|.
TGCGCCAGCAGCTTGCTCGTGAACACTGAAGCTTTCTTT
CASSLLVNTEAFF